Below, one TCR beta chain is given with its context. The CDR3 consists of 15 residues. Germline V gives CDR1 ENHRY, CDR2 SYGVKD. V lost 2 bases to trimming and J lost 8 bases; unmatched junction nucleotides: 8. The sample originates from a study of T cell responses to AZD1222 COVID-19 vaccine. Sequencing used immunoSEQ multiplex PCR; TCRdb keeps in-frame clones, though not all of them. In the table there are some 130,000 clones, approximately 90% of which are singletons. This TCR was sampled from an adult in good health. The chain recombines TRBV10-3 with TRBJ2-1; 8 bases map to TRBD2. The sequenced sample was peripheral blood, obtained on day 0 of AZD1222 vaccination. This CDR3 is CAISEGLTGGDEQFF. In DNA, the CDR3 is TGTGCCATCAGTGAGGGTCTAACGGGAGGGGATGAGCAGTTCTTC.